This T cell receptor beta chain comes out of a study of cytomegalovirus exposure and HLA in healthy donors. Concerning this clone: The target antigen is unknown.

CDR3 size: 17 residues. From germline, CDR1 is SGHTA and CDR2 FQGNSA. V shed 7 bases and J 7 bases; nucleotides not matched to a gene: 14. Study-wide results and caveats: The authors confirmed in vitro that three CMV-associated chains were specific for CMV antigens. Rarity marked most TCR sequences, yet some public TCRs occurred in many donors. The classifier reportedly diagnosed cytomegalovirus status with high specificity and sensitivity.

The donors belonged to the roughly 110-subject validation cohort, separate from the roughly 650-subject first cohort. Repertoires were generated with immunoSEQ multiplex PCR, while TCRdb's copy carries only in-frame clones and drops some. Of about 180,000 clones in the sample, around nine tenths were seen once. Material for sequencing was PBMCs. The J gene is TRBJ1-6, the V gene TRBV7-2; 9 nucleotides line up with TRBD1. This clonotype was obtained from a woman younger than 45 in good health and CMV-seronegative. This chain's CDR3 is CASNEVDRGFRNSPLHF. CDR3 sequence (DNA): TGTGCCAGCAACGAAGTGGACAGGGGCTTTAGGAATTCACCCCTCCACTTT. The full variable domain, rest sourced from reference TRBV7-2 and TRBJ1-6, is GAGVSQSPSNKVTEKGKDVELRCDPISGHTALYWYRQSLGQGLEFLIYFQGNSAPDKSGLPSDRFSAERTGGSVSTLTIQRTQQEDSAVYLCASNEVDRGFRNSPLHFGNGTRLTVT.